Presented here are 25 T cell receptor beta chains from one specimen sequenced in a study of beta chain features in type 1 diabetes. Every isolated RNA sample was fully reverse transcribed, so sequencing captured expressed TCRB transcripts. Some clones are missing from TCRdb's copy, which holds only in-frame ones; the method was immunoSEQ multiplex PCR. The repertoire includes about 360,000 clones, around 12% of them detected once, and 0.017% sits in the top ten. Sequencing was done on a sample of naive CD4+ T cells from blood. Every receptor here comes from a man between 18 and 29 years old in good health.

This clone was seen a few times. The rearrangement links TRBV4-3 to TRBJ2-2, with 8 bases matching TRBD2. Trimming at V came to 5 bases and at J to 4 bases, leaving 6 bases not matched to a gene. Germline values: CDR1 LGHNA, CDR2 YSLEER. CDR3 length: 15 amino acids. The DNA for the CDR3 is TGCGCCAGCAGCTACAGCGGGGGACGCACCGGGGAGCTGTTTTTT. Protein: CASSYSGGRTGELFF.

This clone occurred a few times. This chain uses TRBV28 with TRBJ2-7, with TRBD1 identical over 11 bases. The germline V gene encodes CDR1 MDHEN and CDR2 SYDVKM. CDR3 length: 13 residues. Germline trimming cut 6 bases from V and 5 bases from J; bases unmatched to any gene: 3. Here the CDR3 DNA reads TGTGCCAGCAGAGGGACAGGGGGAAACGAGCAGTACTTC. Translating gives CASRGTGGNEQYF.

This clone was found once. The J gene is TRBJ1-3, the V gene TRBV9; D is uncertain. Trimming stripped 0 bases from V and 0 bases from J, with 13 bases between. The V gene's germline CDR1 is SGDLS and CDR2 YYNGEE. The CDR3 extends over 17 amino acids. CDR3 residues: CASSVGTGGNSGNTIYF. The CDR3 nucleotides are TGTGCCAGCAGCGTAGGAACTGGCGGGAACTCTGGAAACACCATATATTTT. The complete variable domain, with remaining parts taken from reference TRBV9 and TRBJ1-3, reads DSGVTQTPKHLITATGQRVTLRCSPRSGDLSVYWYQQSLDQGLQFLIQYYNGEERAKGNILERFSAQQFPDLHSELNLSSLELGDSALYFCASSVGTGGNSGNTIYFGEGSWLTVV.

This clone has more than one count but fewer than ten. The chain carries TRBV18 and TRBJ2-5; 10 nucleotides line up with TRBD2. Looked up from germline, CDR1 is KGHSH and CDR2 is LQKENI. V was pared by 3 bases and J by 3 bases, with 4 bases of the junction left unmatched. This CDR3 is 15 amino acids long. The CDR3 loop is CASSPGLAAEETQYF. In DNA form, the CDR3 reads TGTGCCAGCTCACCCGGACTAGCGGCAGAAGAGACCCAGTACTTC.

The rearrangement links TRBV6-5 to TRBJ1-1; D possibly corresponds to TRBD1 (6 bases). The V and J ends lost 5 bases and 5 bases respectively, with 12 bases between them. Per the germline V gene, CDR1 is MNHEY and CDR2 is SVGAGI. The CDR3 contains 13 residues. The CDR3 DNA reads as TGTGCCAGCAGTGGACAGAGGAGAACTGAAGCTTTCTTT. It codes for CASSGQRRTEAFF.

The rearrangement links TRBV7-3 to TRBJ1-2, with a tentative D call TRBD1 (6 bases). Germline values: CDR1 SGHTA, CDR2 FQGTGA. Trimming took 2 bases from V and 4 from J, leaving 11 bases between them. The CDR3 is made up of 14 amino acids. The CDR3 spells CASSLQGRGYGYTF. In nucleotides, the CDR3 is TGTGCCAGCAGCTTACAGGGCAGGGGCTATGGCTACACCTTC.

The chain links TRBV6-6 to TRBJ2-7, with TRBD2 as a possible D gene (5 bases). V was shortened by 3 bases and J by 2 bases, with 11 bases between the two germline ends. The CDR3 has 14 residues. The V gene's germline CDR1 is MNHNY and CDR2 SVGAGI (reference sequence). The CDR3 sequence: CASSYRRSTYEQYF. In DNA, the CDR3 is TGTGCCAGCAGTTATAGGAGGTCAACCTACGAGCAGTACTTC.

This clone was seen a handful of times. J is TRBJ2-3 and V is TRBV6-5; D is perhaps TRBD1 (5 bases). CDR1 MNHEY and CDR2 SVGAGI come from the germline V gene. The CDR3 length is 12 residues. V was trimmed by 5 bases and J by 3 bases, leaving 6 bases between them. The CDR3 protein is CASSPGTDTQYF. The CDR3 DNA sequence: TGTGCCAGCAGTCCAGGGACAGATACGCAGTATTTT.

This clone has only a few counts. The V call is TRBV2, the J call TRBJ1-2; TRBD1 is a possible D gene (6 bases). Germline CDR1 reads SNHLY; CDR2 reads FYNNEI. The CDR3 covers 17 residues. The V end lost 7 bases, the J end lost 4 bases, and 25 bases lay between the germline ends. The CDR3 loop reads CASISSFLIGGLYGYTF. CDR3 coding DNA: TGTGCCAGCATATCGAGTTTCTTGATCGGGGGGCTCTATGGCTACACCTTC.

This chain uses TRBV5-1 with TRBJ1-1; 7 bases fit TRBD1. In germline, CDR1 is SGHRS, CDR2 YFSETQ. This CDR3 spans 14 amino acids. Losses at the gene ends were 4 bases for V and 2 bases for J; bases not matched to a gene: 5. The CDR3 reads CASSEGQPNTEAFF. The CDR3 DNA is TGCGCCAGCAGCGAGGGACAGCCTAACACTGAAGCTTTCTTT.

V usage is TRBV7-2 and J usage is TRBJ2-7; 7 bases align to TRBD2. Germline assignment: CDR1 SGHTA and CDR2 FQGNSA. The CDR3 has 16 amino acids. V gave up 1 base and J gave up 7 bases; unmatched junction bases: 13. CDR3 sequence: CASSLVVGGSLGEQYF. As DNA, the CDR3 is TGTGCCAGCAGCTTAGTGGTGGGAGGGTCCCTCGGGGAGCAGTACTTC.

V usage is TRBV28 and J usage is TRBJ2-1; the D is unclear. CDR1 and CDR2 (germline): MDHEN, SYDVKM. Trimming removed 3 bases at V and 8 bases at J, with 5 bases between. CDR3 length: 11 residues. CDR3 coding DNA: TGTGCCAGCAGTTTTAGTGATGAGCAGTTCTTC. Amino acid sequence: CASSFSDEQFF.

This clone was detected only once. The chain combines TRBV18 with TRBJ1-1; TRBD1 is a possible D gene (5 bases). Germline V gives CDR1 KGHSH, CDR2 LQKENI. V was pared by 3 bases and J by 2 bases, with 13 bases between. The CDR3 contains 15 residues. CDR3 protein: CASSPPSRDNTEAFF. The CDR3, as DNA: TGTGCCAGCTCACCCCCTTCCAGGGATAACACTGAAGCTTTCTTT.

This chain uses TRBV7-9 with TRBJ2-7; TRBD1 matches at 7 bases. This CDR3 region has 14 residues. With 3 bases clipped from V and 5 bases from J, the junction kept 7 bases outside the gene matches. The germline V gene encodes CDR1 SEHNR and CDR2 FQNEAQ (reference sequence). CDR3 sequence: CASSFGQDLNEQYF. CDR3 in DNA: TGTGCCAGCAGCTTCGGACAGGATCTAAACGAGCAGTACTTC.

CDR3 sequence reads: CASSPRRGGRGISTDTQYF. The CDR3 DNA sequence: TGTGCCAGCAGCCCGCGCCGGGGGGGTAGAGGAATCAGCACAGATACGCAGTATTTT. The chain couples TRBV11-3 to TRBJ2-3; 8 nucleotides line up with TRBD2. CDR3 length: 19 residues. CDR1 is SGHNT, CDR2 YENEEA, per germline. V gave up 5 bases and J gave up 0 bases; unmatched junction bases: 16.

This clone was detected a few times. The CDR3 reads CASSLPGQGQMNTEAFF. The CDR3 coding sequence is TGTGCCAGCAGCCTACCGGGACAGGGCCAAATGAACACTGAAGCTTTCTTT. V usage is TRBV27 and J usage is TRBJ1-1; 9 nucleotides line up with TRBD1. CDR1 is MNHEY, CDR2 SMNVEV, per germline (reference sequence). Trimming removed 6 bases from V and 0 bases from J; junction bases left unmatched: 11. The CDR3 is made up of 17 amino acids.

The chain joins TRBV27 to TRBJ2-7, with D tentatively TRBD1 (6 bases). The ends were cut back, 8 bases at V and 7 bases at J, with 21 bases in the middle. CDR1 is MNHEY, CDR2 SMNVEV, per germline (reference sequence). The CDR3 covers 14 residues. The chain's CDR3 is CASGIKGQGREQYF. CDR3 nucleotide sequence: TGTGCCAGCGGAATCAAGGGACAAGGAAGGGAGCAGTACTTC.

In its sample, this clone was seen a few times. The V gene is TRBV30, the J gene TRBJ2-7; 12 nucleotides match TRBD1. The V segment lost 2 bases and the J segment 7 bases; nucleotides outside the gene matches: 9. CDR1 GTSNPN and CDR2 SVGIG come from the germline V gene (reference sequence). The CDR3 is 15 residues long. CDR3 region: CAWSSPGQGAREQYF. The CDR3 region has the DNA TGTGCCTGGAGTTCCCCGGGACAGGGGGCTCGGGAGCAGTACTTC.

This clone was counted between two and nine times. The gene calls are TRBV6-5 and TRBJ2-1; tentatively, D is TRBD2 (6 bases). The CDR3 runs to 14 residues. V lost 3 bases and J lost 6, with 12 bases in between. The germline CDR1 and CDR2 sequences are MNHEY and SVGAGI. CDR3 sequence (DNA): TGTGCCAGCAGTTATCGGGAGCACGGCAATGAGCAGTTCTTC. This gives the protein CASSYREHGNEQFF.

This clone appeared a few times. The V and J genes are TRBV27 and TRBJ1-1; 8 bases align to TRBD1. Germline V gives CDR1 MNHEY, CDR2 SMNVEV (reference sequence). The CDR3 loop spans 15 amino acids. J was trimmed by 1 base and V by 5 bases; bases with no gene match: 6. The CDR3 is CASSPLQGGNTEAFF. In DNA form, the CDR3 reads TGTGCCAGCAGTCCGCTACAGGGGGGGAACACTGAAGCTTTCTTT.

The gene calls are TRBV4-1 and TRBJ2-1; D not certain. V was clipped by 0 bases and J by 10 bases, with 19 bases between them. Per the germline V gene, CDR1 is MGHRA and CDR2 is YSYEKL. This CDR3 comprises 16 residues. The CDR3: CASSQDRDGFQVEQFF. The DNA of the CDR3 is TGCGCCAGCAGCCAAGACAGAGATGGCTTTCAGGTGGAGCAGTTCTTC.

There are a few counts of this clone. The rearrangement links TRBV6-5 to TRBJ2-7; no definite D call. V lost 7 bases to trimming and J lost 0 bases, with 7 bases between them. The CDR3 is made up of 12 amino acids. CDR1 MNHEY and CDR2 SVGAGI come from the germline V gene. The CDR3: CASKENSYEQYF. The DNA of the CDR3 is TGTGCCAGCAAAGAGAACTCCTACGAGCAGTACTTC.

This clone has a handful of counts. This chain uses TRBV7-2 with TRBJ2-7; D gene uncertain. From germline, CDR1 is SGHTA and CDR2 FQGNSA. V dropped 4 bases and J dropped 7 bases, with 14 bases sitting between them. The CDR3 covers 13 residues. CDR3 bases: TGTGCCAGCAGCTCCCAACAGCACGATGAGCAGTACTTC. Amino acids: CASSSQQHDEQYF.

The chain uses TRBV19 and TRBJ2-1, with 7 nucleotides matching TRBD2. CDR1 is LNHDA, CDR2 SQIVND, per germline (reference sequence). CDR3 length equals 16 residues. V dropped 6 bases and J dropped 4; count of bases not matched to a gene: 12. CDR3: CASSQLRDYQYNEQFF. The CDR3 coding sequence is TGTGCCAGTAGCCAGCTTCGGGACTACCAATACAATGAGCAGTTCTTC.

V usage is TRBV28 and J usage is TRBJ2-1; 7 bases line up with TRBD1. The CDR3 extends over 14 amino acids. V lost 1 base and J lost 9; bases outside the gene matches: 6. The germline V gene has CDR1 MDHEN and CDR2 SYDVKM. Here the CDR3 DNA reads TGTGCCAGCAGTTTATCGGACAGGAGTCGTGAGCAGTTCTTC. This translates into CASSLSDRSREQFF.